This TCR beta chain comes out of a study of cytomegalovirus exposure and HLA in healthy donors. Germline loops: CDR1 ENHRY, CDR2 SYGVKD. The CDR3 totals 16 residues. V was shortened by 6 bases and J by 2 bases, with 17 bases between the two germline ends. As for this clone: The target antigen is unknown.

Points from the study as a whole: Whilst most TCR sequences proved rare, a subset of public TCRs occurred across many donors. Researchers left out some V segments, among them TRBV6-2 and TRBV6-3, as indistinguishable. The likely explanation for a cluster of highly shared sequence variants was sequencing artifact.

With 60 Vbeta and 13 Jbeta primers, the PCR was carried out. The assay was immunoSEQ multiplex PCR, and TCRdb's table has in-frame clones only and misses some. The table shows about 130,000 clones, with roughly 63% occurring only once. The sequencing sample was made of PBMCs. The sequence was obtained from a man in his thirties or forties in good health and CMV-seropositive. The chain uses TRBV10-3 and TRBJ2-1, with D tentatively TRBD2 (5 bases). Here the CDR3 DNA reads TGTGCCATCAGATGGACTTTACAGACCCCCTACAATGAGCAGTTCTTC. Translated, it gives CAIRWTLQTPYNEQFF.